The 19 T cell receptor beta chains in this list originate from one sample, sequenced in a study of blood T cells in healthy people across ages. The authors ran a second PCR of 7 to 11 cycles using a sample-barcoded 5' primer and a J-beta primer mix. MiXCR, applied by TCRdb to the 5' RACE reads, yields one record per CDR3 protein. The sample carries 700,000 or so distinct CDR3 sequences, approximately 22% recorded once. The sequenced sample was blood. The receptors originated from a man in his 70s in good health.

This clonotype occurred a few times. The V gene is TRBV20-1, the J gene TRBJ2-2; D is unclear. The CDR3 has 14 amino acids. Trimming shortened V by 6 bases and J by 7 bases, and 18 bases separated the two germline ends. From germline, CDR1 is DFQATT and CDR2 SNEGSKA (reference sequence). The CDR3 DNA is TGCAGTGCCCTGGGCCCCAGCCTAGGCGGGGAGCTGTTTTTT. Translating gives CSALGPSLGGELFF.

CDR3 region: CASSLAGDINYGYTF. The CDR3 bases are TGTGCCAGCAGCTTAGCCGGGGATATTAACTATGGCTACACCTTC. The chain carries TRBV7-2 and TRBJ1-2; D remains unclear. The length of the CDR3 is 15 residues. CDR1 SGHTA and CDR2 FQGNSA come from the germline V gene. The ends were cut back, 0 bases at V and 1 base at J, with 9 bases in the middle.

This sequence joins TRBV14 and TRBJ2-3; D possibly corresponds to TRBD2 (6 bases). V lost 3 bases to trimming and J lost 2 bases, with 12 bases between them. The CDR3 has 15 amino acids. Germline values: CDR1 SGHDN, CDR2 FVKESK. CDR3 sequence: CASSHLAVPTDTQYF. DNA for the CDR3: TGTGCCAGCAGCCATTTAGCGGTACCCACAGATACGCAGTATTTT.

This clonotype showed up just a few times. CDR3: CASSDWGYNEQFF. The CDR3 bases are TGTGCCAGCTCAGATTGGGGGTACAATGAGCAGTTCTTC. The chain has TRBV18 and TRBJ2-1, with D perhaps matching TRBD1 or TRBD2 (5 bases each). Per germline, CDR1 KGHSH and CDR2 LQKENI. This CDR3 comprises 13 residues. The ends were cut back, 5 bases at V and 4 bases at J, with 9 bases in the middle.

Comment on this clonotype: A read error may be the cause here, since a much bigger clone is one base away. The rearrangement joins TRBV7-6 to TRBJ1-4, with a weak D call TRBD1 (5 bases). Germline loops: CDR1 SGHVS, CDR2 FNYEAQ. The CDR3 extends over 15 amino acids. The CDR3 coding sequence is TGTGCCGGCAGCTTCCGGGACTTCTTTAATGAAAAACTGTTTTTT. It encodes CAGSFRDFFNEKLFF.

The chain carries TRBV29-1 and TRBJ2-5; D remains unclear. Deletions cut 5 bases from V and 1 base from J, with 14 bases between. Germline loops: CDR1 SQVTM, CDR2 ANQGSEA. The CDR3 runs to 14 residues. CDR3 sequence: CSVSVTAAQETQYF. In DNA, the CDR3 is TGCAGCGTTTCCGTGACGGCAGCCCAAGAGACCCAGTACTTC.

Only a few counts were recorded for this clonotype. The chain couples TRBV7-2 to TRBJ2-5; perhaps TRBD2 as D (6 bases). CDR3 length: 14 amino acids. The V gene lost 5 bases and the J gene lost 4 bases, with 14 bases spanning the gap. Germline CDR1 reads SGHTA; CDR2 reads FQGNSA. CDR3 coding DNA: TGTGCCAGCAGCCCGCACGGGGGAGGAGAGACCCAGTACTTC. Its protein is CASSPHGGGETQYF.

The V and J genes are TRBV30 and TRBJ1-2; tentatively, D is TRBD1 (5 bases). The germline CDR1 and CDR2 sequences are GTSNPN and SVGIG (reference sequence). This CDR3 comprises 14 residues. Deletions cut 3 bases from V and 4 bases from J, with 15 bases between. The CDR3 loop is CAWRGTDALYGYTF. Here the CDR3 DNA reads TGTGCCTGGAGGGGGACGGACGCACTCTATGGCTACACCTTC.

V gene TRBV20-1 combines with J gene TRBJ2-5; D gene ambiguous. The V end lost 0 bases, the J end lost 2 bases, and 7 bases lay between the germline ends. Germline V CDR1 and CDR2: DFQATT, SNEGSKA (reference sequence). The CDR3 spans 13 residues. The CDR3 protein is CSARDPLQETQYF. The CDR3 nucleotides read TGCAGTGCTAGAGATCCCCTTCAAGAGACCCAGTACTTC.

The rearrangement joins TRBV12-3 or TRBV12-4 to TRBJ1-1; D not resolved. V lost 6 bases, J lost 3 bases, and 17 bases lay in between. This CDR3 is built from 15 residues. The CDR3 DNA reads TGTGCCAGCAGCCCGCTAAGCCAGGCTTACACTGAAGCTTTCTTT. As protein: CASSPLSQAYTEAFF.

V and J are TRBV6-5 and TRBJ1-1, with D unclear. Germline V gene data show CDR1 as MNHEY and CDR2 as SVGAGI. The V and J ends lost 4 bases and 0 bases respectively, with 12 bases between them. This CDR3 has 15 amino acids. The CDR3 DNA reads as TGTGCCAGCAGTTTGGGGAGCCTCATGAACACTGAAGCTTTCTTT. Protein product: CASSLGSLMNTEAFF.

The table lists this clonotype with a few counts. The chain combines TRBV7-2 with TRBJ2-5, with D possibly TRBD2 on 7 matching bases. The J call could be wrong; TRBJ2-7 is a better fit for the DNA end. Per germline, CDR1 SGHTA and CDR2 FQGNSA. CDR3 length equals 15 residues. The CDR3 protein is CASTIGGAGPYEQYF. The CDR3 DNA reads as TGTGCCAGCACCATAGGGGGGGCAGGGCCCTACGAGCAGTACTTC.

This clonotype showed up just a few times. This chain joins TRBV11-2 and TRBJ2-1; D not certain. The DNA end is more similar to TRBJ2-7, so the J call may be wrong. CDR3 length: 15 amino acids. Per germline, CDR1 SGHAT and CDR2 FQNNGV. CDR3: CASSLDPASLGEQYF. The CDR3 DNA follows: TGTGCCAGCAGCTTAGATCCCGCATCCCTTGGAGAGCAGTACTTC.

This chain joins TRBV19 and TRBJ2-1; D possibly uses TRBD1 or TRBD2 (5 bases each). Germline CDR1 LNHDA, CDR2 SQIVND (reference sequence). Trimming pared 5 bases from V and 2 bases from J, leaving 19 bases between. The CDR3 contains 17 residues. CDR3 amino acids: CASSGGGVRIAYNEQFF. CDR3 DNA: TGTGCCAGTAGTGGGGGTGGGGTAAGAATAGCCTACAATGAGCAGTTCTTC.

This chain connects TRBV5-6 to TRBJ2-1; 8 nucleotides line up with TRBD2. Germline CDR1 is SGHDT and CDR2 is YYEEEE. V lost 1 base and J lost 4; bases outside the gene matches: 7. The CDR3 has 16 residues. The CDR3 DNA reads TGTGCCAGCAGCTTGACTGCGGGGGGACTGTACAATGAGCAGTTCTTC. It translates to CASSLTAGGLYNEQFF.

This clonotype was observed a handful of times. This sequence joins TRBV4-1 and TRBJ2-7; a weak D match, TRBD2 (5 bases). Gene TRBJ2-5 matches the end of the DNA better, so the J call may be wrong. CDR1 is MGHRA and CDR2 is YSYEKL in the germline V gene. This CDR3 has 14 amino acids. The CDR3: CASSQDRREETQYF. In DNA form, the CDR3 reads TGCGCCAGCAGCCAAGATAGAAGGGAGGAGACCCAGTACTTC.

The chain employs TRBV29-1 and TRBJ2-3; maybe TRBD2 (7 bases). The CDR3 runs to 11 residues. The V and J ends lost 7 bases and 5 bases respectively, with 10 bases between them. CDR1 and CDR2 from the germline V gene are SQVTM and ANQGSEA. The CDR3 is CSGGGGDTQYF. Written as DNA, the CDR3 is TGCAGCGGGGGGGGCGGAGATACGCAGTATTTT.

The chain links TRBV29-1 to TRBJ1-2, with no clear D. V gave up 2 bases and J gave up 5 bases, with 6 bases separating them. The CDR3 length is 11 residues. Germline values: CDR1 SQVTM, CDR2 ANQGSEA. The CDR3 loop reads CSVEPGYGYTF. CDR3 coding DNA: TGCAGCGTTGAACCCGGGTATGGCTACACCTTC.

This clonotype was observed a handful of times. This chain joins TRBV7-2 and TRBJ1-5; a weak D match, TRBD1 (5 bases). CDR1 and CDR2 (germline): SGHTA, FQGNSA. This CDR3 comprises 14 residues. V was trimmed by 3 bases and J by 3 bases, leaving 9 bases between them. The CDR3 bases are TGTGCCAGCAGCTTCGGGACCCTCAATCAGCCCCAGCATTTT. It codes for CASSFGTLNQPQHF.